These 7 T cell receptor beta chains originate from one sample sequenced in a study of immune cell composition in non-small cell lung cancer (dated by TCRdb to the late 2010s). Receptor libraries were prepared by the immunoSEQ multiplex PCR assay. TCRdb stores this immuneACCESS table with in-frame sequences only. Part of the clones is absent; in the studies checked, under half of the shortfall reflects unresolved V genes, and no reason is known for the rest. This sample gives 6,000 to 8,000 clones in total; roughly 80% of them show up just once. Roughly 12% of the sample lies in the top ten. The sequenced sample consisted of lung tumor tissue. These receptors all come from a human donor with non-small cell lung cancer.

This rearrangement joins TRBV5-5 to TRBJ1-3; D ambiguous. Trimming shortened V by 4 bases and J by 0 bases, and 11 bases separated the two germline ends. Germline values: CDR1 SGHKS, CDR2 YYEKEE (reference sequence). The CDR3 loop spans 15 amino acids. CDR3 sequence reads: CASSPTGHSGNTIYF. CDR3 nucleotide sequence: TGTGCCAGCAGCCCGACTGGGCACTCTGGAAACACCATATATTTT.

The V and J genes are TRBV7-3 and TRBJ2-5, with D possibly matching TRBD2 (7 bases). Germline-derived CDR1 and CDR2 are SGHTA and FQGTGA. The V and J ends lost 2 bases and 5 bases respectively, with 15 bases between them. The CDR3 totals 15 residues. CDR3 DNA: TGTGCCAGCAGCTTACACGGGGGGCGCGAGGAGACCCAGTACTTC. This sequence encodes CASSLHGGREETQYF.

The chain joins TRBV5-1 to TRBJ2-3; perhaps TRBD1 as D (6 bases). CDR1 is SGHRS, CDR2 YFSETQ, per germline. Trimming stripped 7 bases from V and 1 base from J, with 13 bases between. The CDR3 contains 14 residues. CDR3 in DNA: TGCGCCAGCGGCGCTGGGGGCGGCACAGATACGCAGTATTTT. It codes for CASGAGGGTDTQYF.

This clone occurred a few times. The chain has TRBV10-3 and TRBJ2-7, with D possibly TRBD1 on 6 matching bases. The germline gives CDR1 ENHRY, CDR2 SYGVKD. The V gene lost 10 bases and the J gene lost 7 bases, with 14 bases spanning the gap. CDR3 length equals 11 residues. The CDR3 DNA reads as TGTGCCAGCAGCCCAGGGGAAGAGCAGTACTTC. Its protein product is CASSPGEEQYF.

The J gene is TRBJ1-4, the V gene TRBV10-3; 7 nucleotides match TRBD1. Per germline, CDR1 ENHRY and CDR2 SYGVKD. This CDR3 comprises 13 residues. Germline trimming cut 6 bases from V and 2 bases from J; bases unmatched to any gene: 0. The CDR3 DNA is TGTGCCATCAGGGGACAGACTAATGAAAAACTGTTTTTT. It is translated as CAIRGQTNEKLFF.

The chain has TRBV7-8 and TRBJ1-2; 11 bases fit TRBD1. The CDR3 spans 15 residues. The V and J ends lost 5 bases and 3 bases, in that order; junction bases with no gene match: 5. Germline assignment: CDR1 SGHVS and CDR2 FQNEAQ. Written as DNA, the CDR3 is TGTGCCAGCAGCACCGGACAGGGGGCTCACTATGGCTACACCTTC. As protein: CASSTGQGAHYGYTF.

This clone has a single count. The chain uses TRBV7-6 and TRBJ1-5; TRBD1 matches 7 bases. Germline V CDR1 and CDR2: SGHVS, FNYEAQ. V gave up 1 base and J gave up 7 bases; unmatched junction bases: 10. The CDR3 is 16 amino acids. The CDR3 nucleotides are TGTGCCAGCAGCTTAGAAGGGGGCGCGGGGTGGCAGCCCCAGCATTTT. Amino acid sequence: CASSLEGGAGWQPQHF.